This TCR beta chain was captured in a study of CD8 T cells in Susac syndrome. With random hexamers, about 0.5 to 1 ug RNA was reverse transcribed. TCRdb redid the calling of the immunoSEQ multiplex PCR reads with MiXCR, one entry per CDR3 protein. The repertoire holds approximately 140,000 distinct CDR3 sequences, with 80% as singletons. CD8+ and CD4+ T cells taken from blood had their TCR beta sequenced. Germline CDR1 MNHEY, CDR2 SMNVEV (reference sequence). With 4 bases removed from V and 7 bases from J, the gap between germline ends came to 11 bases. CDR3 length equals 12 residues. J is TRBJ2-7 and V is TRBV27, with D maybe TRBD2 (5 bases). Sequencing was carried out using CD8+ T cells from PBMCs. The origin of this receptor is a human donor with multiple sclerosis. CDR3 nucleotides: TGTGCCAGCAGTTCGGACTTGAAAGAGCAGTACTTC. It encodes CASSSDLKEQYF.